The 28 T cell receptor beta chains listed next were all sequenced from one sample in a study of radiation and T cells in renal cell carcinoma. Measured with immunoSEQ multiplex PCR; TCRdb has only the in-frame clones, and not every one. This sample has just over 95,000 clones, with 75% to 85% found just once. Regarding time point: blood 4 weeks post-SBRT, at nephrectomy. The treatment denotes: 15 Gy SBRT to primary tumor, nephrectomy 4 weeks later. This specimen consisted of blood, obtained from a patient whose treatment included radiotherapy and nephrectomy. These receptors originate from a man aged 55 to 70 with renal cell carcinoma.

The chain joins TRBV6-5 to TRBJ2-5; 10 nucleotides agree with TRBD2. Germline values: CDR1 MNHEY, CDR2 SVGAGI. CDR3 length equals 15 residues. Germline trimming cut 4 bases from V and 5 bases from J; bases unmatched to any gene: 7. CDR3 protein: CASSSQTSGRETQYF. CDR3 nucleotides: TGTGCCAGCAGTTCCCAGACTAGCGGGCGGGAGACCCAGTACTTC.

V is TRBV6-5 and J is TRBJ1-3; possible D gene TRBD1, 5 bases. There are 14 residues in the CDR3. Between the trimmed V and J ends, which lost 8 bases and 0 bases, there was a span of 11 bases. Germline loops: CDR1 MNHEY, CDR2 SVGAGI. CDR3 DNA: TGTGCCAGCTTCGAGGGGTACTCTGGAAACACCATATATTTT. Its protein is CASFEGYSGNTIYF.

The chain links TRBV4-1 to TRBJ1-5; D is unclear. The V gene's germline CDR1 is MGHRA and CDR2 YSYEKL. The V gene lost 0 bases and the J gene lost 6 bases, with 18 bases spanning the gap. The length of the CDR3 is 17 residues. The DNA of the CDR3 is TGCGCCAGCAGCCAAGATGTAGTATCTCGGGCAGGTCAGCCCCAGCATTTT. Amino acid sequence: CASSQDVVSRAGQPQHF.

This clone turned up a few times. V is TRBV4-1 and J is TRBJ1-1; a weak D match, TRBD1 (5 bases). The CDR3 is 15 amino acids. Deletions cut 0 bases from V and 11 bases from J, with 19 bases between. The germline V gene encodes CDR1 MGHRA and CDR2 YSYEKL. For the CDR3, the DNA is TGCGCCAGCAGCCAAGATCCGGTGAGGGGAGCGAACGCTTTCTTT. This sequence encodes CASSQDPVRGANAFF.

The V and J genes are TRBV9 and TRBJ1-6, with D unclear. The germline gives CDR1 SGDLS, CDR2 YYNGEE. The CDR3 is made up of 16 amino acids. V dropped 4 bases and J dropped 7 bases, with 18 bases sitting between them. CDR3 in amino acids: CASSFSPDMNNSPLHF. CDR3 DNA sequence: TGTGCCAGCAGCTTTTCCCCTGACATGAACAATTCACCCCTCCACTTT.

Only a few counts were recorded for this clone. The rearrangement links TRBV6-4 to TRBJ2-2, with D uncertain. Germline V CDR1 and CDR2: MRHNA, SNTAGT. The CDR3 consists of 16 residues. V was cut by 3 bases and J by 4 bases, with 15 bases left in between. CDR3 sequence: CASSESSARSTGELFF. The CDR3 nucleotides are TGTGCCAGCAGTGAGTCCAGCGCAAGGAGCACCGGGGAGCTGTTTTTT.

This chain links TRBV7-2 with TRBJ1-1; the D gene is possibly TRBD1 (5 bases). Germline V gives CDR1 SGHTA, CDR2 FQGNSA. This CDR3 comprises 15 residues. V was pared by 3 bases and J by 0 bases, with 11 bases between. CDR3 amino acids: CASSFGRGLNTEAFF. The CDR3 DNA is TGTGCCAGCAGCTTCGGGAGGGGCCTGAACACTGAAGCTTTCTTT.

The V and J genes are TRBV5-4 and TRBJ1-1, with D uncertain. CDR1 is SGHNT and CDR2 is YYREEE in the germline V gene (reference sequence). V dropped 0 bases and J dropped 0 bases, with 6 bases sitting between them. This CDR3 spans 14 amino acids. The CDR3: CASSLDGMNTEAFF. Written as DNA, the CDR3 is TGTGCCAGCAGCTTGGACGGTATGAACACTGAAGCTTTCTTT.

V usage is TRBV5-4 and J usage is TRBJ1-1, with TRBD1 identical over 7 bases. From germline, CDR1 is SGHNT and CDR2 YYREEE (reference sequence). The V gene end was trimmed by 5 bases and the J gene end by 1 base; junction bases not matched to a gene: 5. The CDR3 consists of 14 residues. CDR3 protein: CASRRTGENTEAFF. DNA for the CDR3: TGTGCCAGCAGGAGGACAGGCGAGAACACTGAAGCTTTCTTT. Together with reference TRBV5-4 and TRBJ1-1, the CDR3 gives the full variable domain: ETGVTQSPTHLIKTRGQQVTLRCSSQSGHNTVSWYQQALGQGPQFIFQYYREEENGRGNFPPRFSGLQFPNYSSELNVNALELDDSALYLCASRRTGENTEAFFGQGTRLTVV.

V and J are TRBV7-8 and TRBJ1-2, with 9 bases that match TRBD1. The V gene's germline CDR1 is SGHVS and CDR2 FQNEAQ. CDR3 length: 15 residues. Trimming at V came to 5 bases and at J to 4 bases, leaving 8 bases not matched to a gene. CDR3 coding DNA: TGTGCCAGCAGCGTCCGGGACAGGGCGTTCTATGGCTACACCTTC. Translated, it gives CASSVRDRAFYGYTF.

V is TRBV5-1 and J is TRBJ1-6; D ambiguous. This CDR3 contains 15 residues. V was cut by 0 bases and J by 7 bases, with 11 bases left in between. Germline V lookup: CDR1 SGHRS, CDR2 YFSETQ. This CDR3 reads CASSLDSPVNSPLHF. The CDR3 region has the DNA TGCGCCAGCAGCTTGGACAGTCCGGTAAATTCACCCCTCCACTTT.

The chain employs TRBV19 and TRBJ2-7; 9 bases are shared with TRBD1. With 3 bases clipped from V and 2 bases from J, the junction kept 2 bases outside the gene matches. Germline V CDR1 and CDR2: LNHDA, SQIVND (reference sequence). The CDR3 runs to 14 residues. CDR3 residues: CASSMGDRAYEQYF. The CDR3 DNA follows: TGTGCCAGTAGTATGGGGGACAGGGCCTACGAGCAGTACTTC.

The rearrangement links TRBV9 to TRBJ1-3; 9 positions match TRBD1. The CDR3 is made up of 16 amino acids. Per germline, CDR1 SGDLS and CDR2 YYNGEE. V dropped 3 bases and J dropped 4; count of bases not matched to a gene: 8. The CDR3 bases are TGTGCCAGCAGCGCCGGGACAGGGATGTACGGAAACACCATATATTTT. Protein sequence: CASSAGTGMYGNTIYF. Variable domain in full (rest from reference TRBV9 and TRBJ1-3): DSGVTQTPKHLITATGQRVTLRCSPRSGDLSVYWYQQSLDQGLQFLIQYYNGEERAKGNILERFSAQQFPDLHSELNLSSLELGDSALYFCASSAGTGMYGNTIYFGEGSWLTVV.

The V gene is TRBV27, the J gene TRBJ2-1; D is uncertain. Trimming removed 2 bases from V and 2 bases from J, with 10 bases in between. This CDR3 spans 15 amino acids. Germline CDR1 reads MNHEY; CDR2 reads SMNVEV (reference sequence). Written as DNA, the CDR3 is TGTGCCAGCAGTTTAGGCGGTAACCCCTACAATGAGCAGTTCTTC. Translating gives CASSLGGNPYNEQFF.

The rearrangement uses TRBV10-3 and TRBJ1-1, with D possibly matching TRBD1 (6 bases). The germline V gene encodes CDR1 ENHRY and CDR2 SYGVKD. The length of the CDR3 is 15 residues. V lost 0 bases to trimming and J lost 0 bases, with 8 bases between them. CDR3 residues: CAISESGGLNTEAFF. The CDR3, as DNA: TGTGCCATCAGTGAGTCCGGGGGGCTGAACACTGAAGCTTTCTTT.

A single count supports this clone. The chain employs TRBV30 and TRBJ1-1; the D is unclear. The CDR3 runs 14 residues. V lost 0 bases to trimming and J lost 1 base, with 9 bases between them. Germline-derived CDR1 and CDR2 are GTSNPN and SVGIG (reference sequence). The CDR3: CAWSVGLGNTEAFF. The CDR3 nucleotides are TGTGCCTGGAGTGTAGGGCTAGGGAACACTGAAGCTTTCTTT.

Only one count was recorded for this clone. The chain recombines TRBV7-9 with TRBJ2-7; the D is unclear. V was clipped by 5 bases and J by 3 bases, with 5 bases between them. The CDR3 contains 11 residues. Germline loops: CDR1 SEHNR, CDR2 FQNEAQ (reference sequence). Here the CDR3 DNA reads TGTGCCAGCAGCGTGGACTACGAGCAGTACTTC. This encodes CASSVDYEQYF.

The V gene is TRBV4-1, the J gene TRBJ2-7, with D uncertain. The ends were cut back, 2 bases at V and 4 bases at J, with 15 bases in the middle. The length of the CDR3 is 15 residues. Germline lookup yields CDR1 MGHRA and CDR2 YSYEKL. For the CDR3, the DNA is TGCGCCAGCAGCCAAATCGACCGGGCCCAATACGAGCAGTACTTC. Its translation is CASSQIDRAQYEQYF.

This chain joins TRBV5-1 and TRBJ2-5; D call uncertain. The germline CDR1 and CDR2 sequences are SGHRS and YFSETQ. Trimming stripped 4 bases from V and 4 bases from J, with 11 bases between. This CDR3 contains 13 residues. In DNA form, the CDR3 reads TGCGCCAGCAGCCGGAGCAGTCGAGAGACCCAGTACTTC. This sequence encodes CASSRSSRETQYF. The full variable domain, in which reference TRBV5-1 and TRBJ2-5 provide the parts outside the CDR3, is KAGVTQTPRYLIKTRGQQVTLSCSPISGHRSVSWYQQTPGQGLQFLFEYFSETQRNKGNFPGRFSGRQFSNSRSEMNVSTLELGDSALYLCASSRSSRETQYFGPGTRLLVL.

This chain uses TRBV9 with TRBJ2-5; D perhaps matches TRBD2 (6 bases). Germline V CDR1 and CDR2: SGDLS, YYNGEE. The CDR3 is 15 amino acids. Trimming pared 3 bases from V and 4 bases from J, leaving 16 bases between. The CDR3 spells CASSASSGGTETQYF. CDR3 bases: TGTGCCAGCAGCGCCAGCTCCGGGGGAACAGAGACCCAGTACTTC.

V gene TRBV10-3 combines with J gene TRBJ2-3; 10 bases agree with TRBD2. With 6 bases clipped from V and 3 bases from J, the junction kept 0 bases outside the gene matches. The germline gives CDR1 ENHRY, CDR2 SYGVKD. The CDR3 spans 13 residues. The CDR3 loop reads CAIRAGGTDTQYF. The CDR3 DNA reads as TGTGCCATCAGAGCGGGAGGGACAGATACGCAGTATTTT.

This clone was detected a few times. The sample contains more than one DNA sequence encoding this CDR3. This sequence joins TRBV27 and TRBJ2-1, with 7 bases aligning to TRBD2. CDR3 length: 14 residues. The V gene end was trimmed by 5 bases and the J gene end by 4 bases; junction bases not matched to a gene: 5. From germline, CDR1 is MNHEY and CDR2 SMNVEV (reference sequence). Here the CDR3 reads CASSLGAGYNEQFF. The CDR3 region has the DNA TGTGCCAGCAGTCTAGGAGCGGGGTACAATGAGCAGTTCTTC.

This clone was counted a few times. The V call is TRBV6-5, the J call TRBJ2-5; D ambiguous. Germline V gives CDR1 MNHEY, CDR2 SVGAGI. V dropped 4 bases and J dropped 5 bases, with 8 bases sitting between them. The CDR3 contains 12 residues. The CDR3 nucleotides read TGTGCCAGCAGTTCCCCCTCGGAGACCCAGTACTTC. Its translation: CASSSPSETQYF.

The V call is TRBV7-9, the J call TRBJ2-7; D ambiguous. V lost 1 base to trimming and J lost 4 bases, with 14 bases between them. The CDR3 covers 15 residues. Germline CDR1 reads SEHNR; CDR2 reads FQNEAQ (reference sequence). The CDR3 DNA is TGTGCCAGCAGCTTAGTGACTGCCCCCCAGTACGAGCAGTACTTC. Its translation: CASSLVTAPQYEQYF.

The chain uses TRBV7-6 and TRBJ2-1; D not resolved. CDR1 and CDR2 from the germline V gene are SGHVS and FNYEAQ. V lost 0 bases and J 9 bases, leaving 18 bases between the germline ends. CDR3 length: 16 amino acids. CDR3: CASSLASGVGLLEQFF. In DNA, the CDR3 is TGTGCCAGCAGCTTAGCTTCAGGTGTCGGTTTACTTGAGCAGTTCTTC.

This chain uses TRBV2 with TRBJ2-5; perhaps TRBD2 as D (6 bases). The J call may be incorrect, as the DNA end agrees better with TRBJ2-7. CDR1 is SNHLY and CDR2 is FYNNEI in the germline V gene. This CDR3 has 14 residues. The CDR3 is CASSEALRRAEQYF. The DNA of the CDR3 is TGTGCCAGCAGTGAAGCGCTTCGGAGGGCCGAGCAGTACTTC.

V and J are TRBV6-6 and TRBJ1-5, with unresolved D. The CDR3 sequence is 13 residues long. Deletions cut 7 bases from V and 4 bases from J, with 11 bases between. CDR1 MNHNY and CDR2 SVGAGI come from the germline V gene (reference sequence). As DNA, the CDR3 is TGTGCCAGCACCCTGGGGTCAAATCAGCCCCAGCATTTT. It yields the protein CASTLGSNQPQHF.

This chain joins TRBV7-2 and TRBJ1-4, with D unclear. Germline V gives CDR1 SGHTA, CDR2 FQGNSA. Trimming took 5 bases from V and 8 from J, leaving 15 bases between them. The CDR3 spans 14 residues. The CDR3 sequence is CASSRILAGEKLFF. The CDR3 nucleotides are TGTGCCAGCAGCCGGATTCTAGCCGGGGAAAAACTGTTTTTT.